The 23 T cell receptor beta chains presented below share a single source sample, sequenced in a study of T cell changes during pregnancy in multiple sclerosis. Produced via immunoSEQ multiplex PCR; TCRdb's table is partial and in-frame only. There are approximately 9,300 clones in the sample; 83% occur only once, and 15% to 20% lies in the top ten. The sample consisted of CD8+ T cells from peripheral blood mononuclear cells, taken in the third trimester of pregnancy. All receptors derive from a female donor in good health, enrolled as a control in a pregnancy study.

The V call is TRBV27, the J call TRBJ2-7; D is ambiguous. CDR3 size: 12 residues. Germline V gene sequence: CDR1 MNHEY, CDR2 SMNVEV (reference sequence). V was pared by 5 bases and J by 2 bases, with 7 bases between. The CDR3 region is CASSRDTYEQYF. For the CDR3, the DNA is TGTGCCAGCAGTAGAGACACCTACGAGCAGTACTTC.

This clone counts as medium-sized (0.01 to 0.1%). This sequence joins TRBV10-2 and TRBJ1-1; the D gene is possibly TRBD1 (6 bases). Germline V lookup: CDR1 WSHSY, CDR2 SAAADI. Trimming cost V 8 bases and J 5 bases, with 9 bases left between them. CDR3 size: 11 residues. In DNA form, the CDR3 reads TGCGCCAGCTTACAGGGTACTGAAGCTTTCTTT. Protein product: CASLQGTEAFF.

This clone was observed a handful of times. This sequence joins TRBV6-4 and TRBJ1-2; no clear D. The CDR3 has 13 amino acids. V lost 0 bases and J lost 4, with 6 bases in between. Germline-derived CDR1 and CDR2 are MRHNA and SNTAGT. The CDR3 coding sequence is TGTGCCAGCAGTGACTCGGGCACCTATGGCTACACCTTC. It is translated as CASSDSGTYGYTF.

The CDR3 nucleotides read TGTGCCAGCAGCGTAGCGGGGAGCGGCGAGCAGTACTTC. Its protein product is CASSVAGSGEQYF. The rearrangement links TRBV9 to TRBJ2-7; D perhaps matches TRBD2 (5 bases). Germline V lookup: CDR1 SGDLS, CDR2 YYNGEE. CDR3 size: 13 residues. V was pared by 0 bases and J by 6 bases, with 10 bases between.

This chain links TRBV7-9 with TRBJ2-1; TRBD2 agrees at 8 bases. This CDR3 contains 13 residues. Losses at the gene ends were 5 bases for V and 8 bases for J; bases not matched to a gene: 5. Germline V CDR1 and CDR2: SEHNR, FQNEAQ (reference sequence). The CDR3 DNA sequence: TGTGCCAGCAGCCGGGGGGGTTTGGATGAGCAGTTCTTC. Protein product: CASSRGGLDEQFF.

This chain uses TRBV12-5 with TRBJ2-7; 10 bases align to TRBD1. V lost 1 base and J lost 3; bases outside the gene matches: 3. Germline CDR1 LGHNT, CDR2 FRNRAP. This CDR3 spans 15 amino acids. The CDR3 DNA follows: TGTGCTAGTGGTTTGGCGGGACAGGGGCACTACGAGCAGTACTTC. Amino acid sequence: CASGLAGQGHYEQYF. Complete variable domain (other parts from reference TRBV12-5 and TRBJ2-7): DARVTQTPRHKVTEMGQEVTMRCQPILGHNTVFWYRQTMMQGLELLAYFRNRAPLDDSGMPKDRFSAEMPDATLATLKIQPSEPRDSAVYFCASGLAGQGHYEQYFGPGTRLTVT.

The chain carries TRBV30 and TRBJ2-3; D might be TRBD1 (6 bases). The germline V gene encodes CDR1 GTSNPN and CDR2 SVGIG (reference sequence). This CDR3 is built from 15 residues. V lost 0 bases and J 3 bases, leaving 13 bases between the germline ends. The DNA for the CDR3 is TGTGCCTGGAGTGTATGGCCAGGGGCGACAGATACGCAGTATTTT. This codes for CAWSVWPGATDTQYF.

This rearrangement joins TRBV19 to TRBJ1-2; no reliable D call. Germline V gene data show CDR1 as LNHDA and CDR2 as SQIVND (reference sequence). V dropped 1 base and J dropped 4 bases, with 13 bases sitting between them. This CDR3 is built from 15 residues. As DNA, the CDR3 is TGTGCCAGTAGTATAGGCGAGGGCGCGGGCTATGGCTACACCTTC. It specifies CASSIGEGAGYGYTF.

The sample holds one count of this clone. The rearrangement uses TRBV11-3 and TRBJ1-1, with D perhaps TRBD1 (5 bases). The CDR3 is 13 amino acids. V was cut by 4 bases and J by 1 base, with 7 bases left in between. Germline-derived CDR1 and CDR2 are SGHNT and YENEEA. CDR3 in DNA: TGTGCCAGCAGCTGGGGCCGGAACACTGAAGCTTTCTTT. Its translation: CASSWGRNTEAFF.

V usage is TRBV5-8 and J usage is TRBJ2-3, with 11 nucleotides matching TRBD2. From germline, CDR1 is SGHTS and CDR2 YDEGEE. The V and J ends lost 4 bases and 1 base, in that order; junction bases with no gene match: 2. The CDR3 loop spans 15 amino acids. The DNA for the CDR3 is TGTGCCAGCAGCCCACTAGCGGGGGGCACAGATACGCAGTATTTT. Residues: CASSPLAGGTDTQYF.

This sequence joins TRBV27 and TRBJ1-4, with TRBD1 as a possible D gene (5 bases). Per the germline V gene, CDR1 is MNHEY and CDR2 is SMNVEV (reference sequence). CDR3 length: 15 amino acids. Trimming left V 6 bases short and J 8 bases short, with 19 bases between. The CDR3 region is CASRPAGPAGEKLFF. The CDR3 nucleotides are TGTGCCAGCAGACCCGCGGGGCCCGCCGGGGAAAAACTGTTTTTT. The whole variable domain, remainder taken from reference TRBV27 and TRBJ1-4, is EAQVTQNPRYLITVTGKKLTVTCSQNMNHEYMSWYRQDPGLGLRQIYYSMNVEVTDKGDVPEGYKVSRKEKRNFPLILESPSPNQTSLYFCASRPAGPAGEKLFFGSGTQLSVL.

This clone was seen a handful of times. V and J are TRBV30 and TRBJ2-1, with D perhaps matching TRBD1 (6 bases). The CDR3 covers 13 residues. Trimming shortened V by 1 base and J by 10 bases, and 14 bases separated the two germline ends. Germline assignment: CDR1 GTSNPN and CDR2 SVGIG (reference sequence). CDR3 nucleotide sequence: TGTGCCTGGAGTGGCGCGGACAGTGGAGAGCAGTTCTTC. Protein sequence: CAWSGADSGEQFF.

This rearrangement joins TRBV5-1 to TRBJ2-3, with TRBD2 identical over 8 bases. CDR1 and CDR2 (germline): SGHRS, YFSETQ. The CDR3 contains 16 residues. The ends lost 2 bases at V and 0 bases at J; junction bases unmatched: 5. CDR3: CASSLITGGSTDTQYF. The CDR3 nucleotides are TGCGCCAGCAGCTTAATCACGGGGGGGAGCACAGATACGCAGTATTTT.

This clone has only a few counts. This rearrangement joins TRBV4-3 to TRBJ2-4; a weak D match, TRBD2 (6 bases). Germline V CDR1 and CDR2: LGHNA, YSLEER. Trimming cost V 3 bases and J 4 bases, with 16 bases left between them. The CDR3 has 16 amino acids. CDR3 sequence reads: CASSQGPEGPKNIQYF. DNA of the CDR3: TGCGCCAGCAGCCAGGGACCGGAGGGACCAAAAAACATTCAGTACTTC.

The rearrangement uses TRBV11-2 and TRBJ2-7; 9 bases fit TRBD2. The V gene end was trimmed by 4 bases and the J gene end by 4 bases; junction bases not matched to a gene: 11. Germline-derived CDR1 and CDR2 are SGHAT and FQNNGV. The CDR3 contains 16 residues. The chain's CDR3 is CASSSLRAGGGYEQYF. CDR3 nucleotides: TGTGCCAGCAGCTCCCTGCGGGCGGGAGGGGGATACGAGCAGTACTTC.

The V and J genes are TRBV4-3 and TRBJ2-7; 8 positions match TRBD2. J was trimmed by 3 bases and V by 2 bases; bases with no gene match: 6. The germline V gene has CDR1 LGHNA and CDR2 YSLEER. This CDR3 spans 15 amino acids. The chain's CDR3 is CASSQREGEFYEQYF. The CDR3 bases are TGCGCCAGCAGCCAACGGGAGGGGGAGTTCTACGAGCAGTACTTC.

The chain joins TRBV9 to TRBJ1-5; no clear D gene. CDR1 and CDR2 from the germline V gene are SGDLS and YYNGEE. With 3 bases removed from V and 1 base from J, the gap between germline ends came to 8 bases. This CDR3 has 14 amino acids. The CDR3 region is CASSGAGSNQPQHF. For the CDR3, the DNA is TGTGCCAGCAGCGGGGCGGGGAGCAATCAGCCCCAGCATTTT.

The chain uses TRBV28 and TRBJ2-7, with a tentative D call TRBD1 (6 bases). This CDR3 has 14 residues. In germline, CDR1 is MDHEN, CDR2 SYDVKM. V lost 4 bases and J lost 3, with 13 bases in between. Written as DNA, the CDR3 is TGTGCCAGCAGTTGGAATAGGGGGAGCTACGAGCAGTACTTC. This translates into CASSWNRGSYEQYF.

The gene calls are TRBV4-3 and TRBJ2-5, with TRBD1 matching 9 bases. The closer fit of TRBJ2-7 to the DNA end suggests the J call may be wrong. The germline gives CDR1 LGHNA, CDR2 YSLEER. The CDR3 has 16 amino acids. The CDR3 protein is CASSQDRAGTGSEQYF. The DNA for the CDR3 is TGCGCCAGCAGCCAAGATCGTGCGGGGACAGGGAGCGAGCAGTACTTC.

The chain carries TRBV4-3 and TRBJ2-2, with 8 nucleotides matching TRBD1. Trimming cost V 0 bases and J 5 bases; bases outside gene matches: 8. CDR3 length: 17 amino acids. Germline V CDR1 and CDR2: LGHNA, YSLEER. CDR3 sequence: CASSQDLRQGRTGELFF. The CDR3 DNA reads TGCGCCAGCAGCCAAGATCTTCGACAGGGGAGAACCGGGGAGCTGTTTTTT.

This chain uses TRBV4-2 with TRBJ2-7, with 10 positions matching TRBD2. This CDR3 is 14 amino acids long. The junction had 5 bases not matched to a gene; V was cut back by 4 bases and J by 5 bases. The V gene's germline CDR1 is LGHNA and CDR2 YNFKEQ. CDR3 coding DNA: TGTGCCAGCAGCCTAGCGGGGGGCAGAGACGAGCAGTACTTC. Protein: CASSLAGGRDEQYF.

The gene calls are TRBV30 and TRBJ2-2, with TRBD2 matching 10 bases. V lost 2 bases and J lost 5; bases outside the gene matches: 5. The CDR3 extends over 15 amino acids. Germline CDR1 and CDR2: GTSNPN and SVGIG (reference sequence). The CDR3 region has the DNA TGTGCCTGGAGTACCAGCGGGAGGGAGACCGGGGAGCTGTTTTTT. It translates to CAWSTSGRETGELFF. Filled out from reference TRBV30 and TRBJ2-2, the complete variable domain reads SQTIHQWPATLVQPVGSPLSLECTVEGTSNPNLYWYRQAAGRGLQLLFYSVGIGQISSEVPQNLSASRPQDRQFILSSKKLLLSDSGFYLCAWSTSGRETGELFFGEGSRLTVL.

The CDR3 DNA is TGTGCCAGCAGCCAGAACAGGGAGTCAAATGAAAAACTGTTTTTT. Its protein is CASSQNRESNEKLFF. V and J are TRBV5-6 and TRBJ1-4, with D possibly TRBD1 on 6 matching bases. Germline V gene sequence: CDR1 SGHDT, CDR2 YYEEEE. CDR3 length: 15 amino acids. The V and J ends lost 4 bases and 5 bases respectively, with 15 bases between them.